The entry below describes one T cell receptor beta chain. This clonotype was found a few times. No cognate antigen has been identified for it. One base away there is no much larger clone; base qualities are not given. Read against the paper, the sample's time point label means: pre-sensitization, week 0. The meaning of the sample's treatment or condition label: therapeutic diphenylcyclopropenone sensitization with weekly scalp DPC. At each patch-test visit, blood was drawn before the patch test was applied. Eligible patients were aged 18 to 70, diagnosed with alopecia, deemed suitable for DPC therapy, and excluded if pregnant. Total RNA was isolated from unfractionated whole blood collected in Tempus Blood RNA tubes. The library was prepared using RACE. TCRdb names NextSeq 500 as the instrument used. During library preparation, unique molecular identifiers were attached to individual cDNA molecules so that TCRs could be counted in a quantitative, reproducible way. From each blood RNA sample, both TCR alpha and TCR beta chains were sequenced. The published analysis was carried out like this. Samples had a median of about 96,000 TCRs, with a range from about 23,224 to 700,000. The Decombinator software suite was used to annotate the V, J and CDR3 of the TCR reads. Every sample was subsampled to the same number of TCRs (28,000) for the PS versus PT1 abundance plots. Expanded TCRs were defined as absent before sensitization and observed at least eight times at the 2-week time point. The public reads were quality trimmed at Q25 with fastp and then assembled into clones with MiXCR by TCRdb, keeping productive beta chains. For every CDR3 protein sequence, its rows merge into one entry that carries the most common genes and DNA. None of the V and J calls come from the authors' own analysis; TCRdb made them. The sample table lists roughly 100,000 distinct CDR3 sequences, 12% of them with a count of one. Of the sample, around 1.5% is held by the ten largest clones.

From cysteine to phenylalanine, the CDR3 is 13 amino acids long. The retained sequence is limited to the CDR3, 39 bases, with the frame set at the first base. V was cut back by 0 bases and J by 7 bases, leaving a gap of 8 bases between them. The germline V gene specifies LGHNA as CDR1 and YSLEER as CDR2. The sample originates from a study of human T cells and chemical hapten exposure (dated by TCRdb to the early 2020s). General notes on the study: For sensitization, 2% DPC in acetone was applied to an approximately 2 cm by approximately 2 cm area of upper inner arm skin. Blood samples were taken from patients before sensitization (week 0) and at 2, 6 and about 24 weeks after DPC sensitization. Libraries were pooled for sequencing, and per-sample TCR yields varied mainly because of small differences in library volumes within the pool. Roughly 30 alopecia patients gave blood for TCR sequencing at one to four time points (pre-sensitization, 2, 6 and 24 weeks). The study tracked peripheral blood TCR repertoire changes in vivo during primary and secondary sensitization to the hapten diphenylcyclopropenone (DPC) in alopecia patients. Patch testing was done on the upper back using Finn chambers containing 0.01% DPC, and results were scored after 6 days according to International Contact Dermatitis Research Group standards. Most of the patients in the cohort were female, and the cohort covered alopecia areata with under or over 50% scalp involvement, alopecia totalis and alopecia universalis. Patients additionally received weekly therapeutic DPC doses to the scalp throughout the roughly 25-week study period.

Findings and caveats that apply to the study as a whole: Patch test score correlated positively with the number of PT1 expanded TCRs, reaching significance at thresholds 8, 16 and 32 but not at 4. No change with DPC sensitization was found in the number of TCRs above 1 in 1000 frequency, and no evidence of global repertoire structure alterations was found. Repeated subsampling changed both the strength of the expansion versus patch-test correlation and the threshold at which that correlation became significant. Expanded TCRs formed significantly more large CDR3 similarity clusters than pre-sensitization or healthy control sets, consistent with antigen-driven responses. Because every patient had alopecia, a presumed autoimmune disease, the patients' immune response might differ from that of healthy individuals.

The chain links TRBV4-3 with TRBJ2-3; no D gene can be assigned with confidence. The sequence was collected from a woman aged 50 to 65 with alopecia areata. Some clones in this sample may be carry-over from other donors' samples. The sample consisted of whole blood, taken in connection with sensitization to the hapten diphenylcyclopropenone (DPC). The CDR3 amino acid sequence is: CASSQEVWNTQYF. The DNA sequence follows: TGCGCCAGCAGCCAAGAAGTTTGGAATACGCAGTATTTT.